These 26 T cell receptor beta chains originate from one sample sequenced in a study of T-cell reconstitution after alpha-beta-depleted transplantation in children. TCRbeta library preparation incorporated unique molecular identifiers. Each CDR3 protein is one row after TCRdb ran MiXCR on the PCR reads. The table shows around 700,000 distinct CDR3 sequences, with roughly 13% occurring only once. The sample consisted of PBMCs, taken before TCRalphabeta/CD19-depleted stem cell transplant. These receptors all stem from a girl under 10 years old with congenital amegakaryocytic thrombocytopenia, due to receive a stem cell transplant.

This chain links TRBV5-1 with TRBJ2-2; D is perhaps TRBD2 (6 bases). Germline lookup yields CDR1 SGHRS and CDR2 YFSETQ. CDR3 length: 13 amino acids. The germline V and J ends were trimmed by 4 bases and 6 bases, with 10 bases remaining between them. In nucleotides, the CDR3 is TGCGCCAGCAGCCCGGAGGGTGCCGGGGAGCTGTTTTTT. This encodes CASSPEGAGELFF.

In its sample, this clonotype was seen many times. The rearrangement joins TRBV27 to TRBJ2-7; D tentatively reads TRBD1 or TRBD2 (5 bases each). Germline lookup yields CDR1 MNHEY and CDR2 SMNVEV (reference sequence). The CDR3 sequence is 15 residues long. Trimming pared 3 bases from V and 0 bases from J, leaving 12 bases between. The CDR3 DNA sequence: TGTGCCAGCAGTTTGGGGCGGGCACTCTCCTACGAGCAGTACTTC. This encodes CASSLGRALSYEQYF.

This chain connects TRBV5-1 to TRBJ2-7, with D possibly TRBD2 on 6 matching bases. Per germline, CDR1 SGHRS and CDR2 YFSETQ. V was cut by 0 bases and J by 2 bases, with 12 bases left in between. This CDR3 is built from 15 residues. CDR3 in DNA: TGCGCCAGCAGCTTGGCCCCTGGAGGGACCTACGAGCAGTACTTC. It translates to CASSLAPGGTYEQYF.

This clonotype was seen a few times. The CDR3: CSAPDREGGDTQYF. The CDR3 nucleotides read TGCAGCGCCCCCGACCGGGAGGGCGGGGATACGCAGTATTTT. The chain combines TRBV29-1 with TRBJ2-3; 8 bases map to TRBD2. The length of the CDR3 is 14 residues. Germline V gene data show CDR1 as SQVTM and CDR2 as ANQGSEA. V shed 7 bases and J 6 bases; nucleotides not matched to a gene: 12.

The chain is built from TRBV19 and TRBJ2-1; 12 nucleotides match TRBD2. Germline assignment: CDR1 LNHDA and CDR2 SQIVND (reference sequence). V was pared by 5 bases and J by 10 bases, with 9 bases of the junction left unmatched. This CDR3 region has 15 residues. The CDR3, as DNA: TGTGCCAGTAGTGCCGGACTAGCGGGAATTGGGGAGCAGTTCTTC. Translating gives CASSAGLAGIGEQFF. Variable domain in full (rest from reference TRBV19 and TRBJ2-1): DGGITQSPKYLFRKEGQNVTLSCEQNLNHDAMYWYRQDPGQGLRLIYYSQIVNDFQKGDIAEGYSVSREKKESFPLTVTSAQKNPTAFYLCASSAGLAGIGEQFFGPGTRLTVL.

This clonotype has more than one count but fewer than ten. The chain recombines TRBV5-8 with TRBJ1-5; D is unresolved. The CDR3 runs to 15 residues. In germline, CDR1 is SGHTS, CDR2 YDEGEE. Trimming took off 6 bases at V and 0 bases at J, with 13 bases between the two ends. CDR3 amino acids: CASTIRGYSNQPQHF. The CDR3 region has the DNA TGTGCCAGCACCATCCGAGGATATAGCAATCAGCCCCAGCATTTT. Complete variable domain (other parts from reference TRBV5-8 and TRBJ1-5): EAGVTQSPTHLIKTRGQQATLRCSPISGHTSVYWYQQALGLGLQFLLWYDEGEERNRGNFPPRFSGRQFPNYSSELNVNALELEDSALYLCASTIRGYSNQPQHFGDGTRLSIL.

The CDR3 loop is CSAITSGRYNEQFF. DNA for the CDR3: TGCAGTGCTATCACTAGCGGGAGATACAATGAGCAGTTCTTC. This chain uses TRBV20-1 with TRBJ2-1; 11 bases fit TRBD2. J gave up 4 bases and V 4 bases, and 3 bases lay outside the gene matches. Germline CDR1 DFQATT, CDR2 SNEGSKA (reference sequence). The length of the CDR3 is 14 residues.

There are many counts of this clonotype. The J gene is TRBJ2-5, the V gene TRBV3-1, with D hard to call. Germline V gives CDR1 LGHDT, CDR2 YNNKEL (reference sequence). The germline V and J ends were trimmed by 0 bases and 2 bases, with 7 bases remaining between them. CDR3 length equals 14 residues. For the CDR3, the DNA is TGTGCCAGCAGCCAAGAGCCGAATCAAGAGACCCAGTACTTC. It yields the protein CASSQEPNQETQYF.

This clonotype was detected ten times or more. The CDR3 protein is CSVEPGWGTDTQYF. Here the CDR3 DNA reads TGCAGCGTTGAGCCCGGTTGGGGAACAGATACGCAGTATTTT. The chain uses TRBV29-1 and TRBJ2-3; D ambiguous. The V end lost 3 bases, the J end lost 3 bases, and 13 bases lay between the germline ends. The CDR3 spans 14 residues. From germline, CDR1 is SQVTM and CDR2 ANQGSEA.

This clonotype has ten or more counts. V and J are TRBV12-3 or TRBV12-4 and TRBJ2-5; 9 bases match TRBD1. CDR3 length: 13 residues. V shed 6 bases, J shed 6 bases, and the junction held 5 bases outside the gene matches. For the CDR3, the DNA is TGTGCCAGCAGACCGGACAGGGGCAAGACCCAGTACTTC. Amino acid sequence: CASRPDRGKTQYF.

Concerning this clonotype: A read error may explain this, as a much larger clone is one base away. The V and J genes are TRBV5-1 and TRBJ2-7; 7 bases are shared with TRBD2. J lost 1 base, V lost 0 bases, and 10 bases had no gene match. The V gene's germline CDR1 is SGHRS and CDR2 YFSETQ. This CDR3 has 17 amino acids. DNA for the CDR3: TGCGCCAGCAGCTTGGCTCTAGCGGTGATTCAGTCCTACGAGCAGTACTTC. Protein sequence: CASSLALAVIQSYEQYF.

This clonotype has ten or more counts. V and J are TRBV3-1 and TRBJ2-1; TRBD2 matches 11 bases. Germline V lookup: CDR1 LGHDT, CDR2 YNNKEL (reference sequence). J lost 3 bases, V lost 1 base, and 2 bases had no gene match. CDR3 length: 16 residues. The CDR3 nucleotides read TGTGCCAGCAGCCAAGGGGGACTAGCGGTCTACAATGAGCAGTTCTTC. Protein: CASSQGGLAVYNEQFF.

This clonotype was seen a few times. The chain recombines TRBV7-8 with TRBJ2-7; no clear D. Germline V gene sequence: CDR1 SGHVS, CDR2 FQNEAQ. The CDR3 runs 14 residues. With 8 bases removed from V and 1 base from J, the gap between germline ends came to 15 bases. CDR3 sequence reads: CASSLPVLSYEQYF. The CDR3 bases are TGTGCCAGCTCTCTTCCGGTCCTTTCCTACGAGCAGTACTTC.

This clonotype has a count of ten or more. This chain connects TRBV29-1 to TRBJ2-7, with unresolved D. This CDR3 contains 10 residues. The germline V gene encodes CDR1 SQVTM and CDR2 ANQGSEA. Trimming removed 5 bases at V and 3 bases at J, with 5 bases between. The CDR3 spells CSVQGYEQYF. As DNA, the CDR3 is TGCAGCGTTCAAGGCTACGAGCAGTACTTC.

The V and J genes are TRBV19 and TRBJ1-1, with D possibly being TRBD1 (6 bases). The CDR3 loop spans 14 amino acids. Germline V gene sequence: CDR1 LNHDA, CDR2 SQIVND (reference sequence). V was clipped by 9 bases and J by 3 bases, with 17 bases between them. The CDR3 DNA reads as TGTGCCAGCAATTCCCTTAGGGGGGACACTGAAGCTTTCTTT. This gives the protein CASNSLRGDTEAFF.

The rearrangement links TRBV20-1 to TRBJ2-1; a possible D gene is TRBD2 (6 bases). The CDR3 is made up of 14 amino acids. V was trimmed by 1 base and J by 6 bases, leaving 13 bases between them. The V gene's germline CDR1 is DFQATT and CDR2 SNEGSKA (reference sequence). For the CDR3, the DNA is TGCAGTGCTAGAGTACCGGGAGAGGGCAATGAGCAGTTCTTC. It specifies CSARVPGEGNEQFF.

This clonotype was seen at least ten times. The chain recombines TRBV20-1 with TRBJ2-2; D perhaps matches TRBD1 (6 bases). V shed 5 bases and J shed 4 bases, with 14 bases lying between them. Per the germline V gene, CDR1 is DFQATT and CDR2 is SNEGSKA (reference sequence). The length of the CDR3 is 14 residues. The CDR3 loop is CSASRLGATGELFF. The CDR3 region has the DNA TGCAGTGCTTCACGGTTGGGGGCCACCGGGGAGCTGTTTTTT.

The chain recombines TRBV5-1 with TRBJ2-7, with TRBD2 matching over 8 bases. J was trimmed by 6 bases and V by 0 bases; bases with no gene match: 5. The CDR3 totals 14 residues. CDR1 is SGHRS and CDR2 is YFSETQ in the germline V gene. CDR3 amino acids: CASSLAGLVFEQYF. CDR3 in DNA: TGCGCCAGCAGCTTGGCGGGACTAGTTTTCGAGCAGTACTTC.

This clonotype was counted ten times or more. J is TRBJ2-3 and V is TRBV5-1, with D possibly being TRBD1 (6 bases). V was trimmed by 4 bases and J by 4 bases, leaving 16 bases between them. This CDR3 comprises 15 residues. CDR1 is SGHRS and CDR2 is YFSETQ in the germline V gene. CDR3 sequence (DNA): TGCGCCAGCAGCAGCGAACAGGGCGCCCCAGATACGCAGTATTTT. The encoded protein is CASSSEQGAPDTQYF.

In the case of this clonotype: A read error is possible here, since a much larger clone lies one base away. The chain carries TRBV5-1 and TRBJ2-3, with TRBD2 matching over 10 bases. The CDR3 is made up of 14 amino acids. In germline, CDR1 is SGHRS, CDR2 YFSETQ. The V segment lost 7 bases and the J segment 5 bases; nucleotides outside the gene matches: 7. In DNA, the CDR3 is TGCGCCAGCCACGTAGCGGGAGGAGGAGATACGCAGTATTTT. This translates into CASHVAGGGDTQYF. Variable domain in full (rest from reference TRBV5-1 and TRBJ2-3): KAGVTQTPRYLIKTRGQQVTLSCSPISGHRSVSWYQQTPGQGLQFLFEYFSETQRNKGNFPGRFSGRQFSNSRSEMNVSTLELGDSALYLCASHVAGGGDTQYFGPGTRLTVL.

This clonotype was detected ten times or more. The chain couples TRBV29-1 to TRBJ2-7, with D tentatively TRBD2 (5 bases). This CDR3 has 13 residues. The germline V gene has CDR1 SQVTM and CDR2 ANQGSEA. The V end was cut by 7 bases, the J end by 3 bases, with 16 bases between. The CDR3: CSALGAAGYEQYF. DNA of the CDR3: TGCAGCGCCCTCGGCGCGGCGGGCTACGAGCAGTACTTC.

Comment on this clonotype: A far larger clone is one nucleotide away, so this likely arose from a read error. The conserved phenylalanine or tryptophan is not found at the CDR3 terminus, so this likely reflects a read error. CDR3 sequence reads: CASSLVTEAFS. The CDR3 DNA is TGTGCCAGCAGCTTAGTCACTGAAGCTTTCTCT. This chain uses TRBV7-2 with TRBJ1-1; D unresolved. This CDR3 contains 11 residues. The ends were cut back, 1 base at V and 4 bases at J, with 1 base in the middle. The germline V gene has CDR1 SGHTA and CDR2 FQGNSA.

For this clonotype: Sequence at one end of the junction differs from germline and may be a read error. This sequence joins TRBV5-1 and TRBJ2-3; 8 nucleotides align to TRBD2. Germline V gene lookup returns CDR1 SGHRS and CDR2 YFSETQ. This CDR3 is built from 17 residues. The CDR3 is CASSPGAGLAGTDSQYF. As DNA, the CDR3 is TGCGCCAGCAGCCCGGGAGCGGGGCTAGCGGGCACAGATTCGCAGTATTTT.

This clonotype was recorded many times. The gene calls are TRBV12-3 or TRBV12-4 and TRBJ2-5; D gene ambiguous. This CDR3 comprises 14 residues. Trimming took off 0 bases at V and 0 bases at J, with 5 bases between the two ends. This CDR3 reads CASSLASDQETQYF. CDR3 nucleotides: TGTGCCAGCAGTTTAGCATCTGACCAAGAGACCCAGTACTTC.

This clonotype was recorded a few times. The chain links TRBV3-1 to TRBJ2-3; 9 nucleotides line up with TRBD2. Germline trimming cut 1 base from V and 2 bases from J; bases unmatched to any gene: 4. CDR1 LGHDT and CDR2 YNNKEL come from the germline V gene (reference sequence). CDR3 size: 16 residues. The CDR3 coding sequence is TGTGCCAGCAGCCAAGCAGCGGGAGGATACACAGATACGCAGTATTTT. Amino acid sequence: CASSQAAGGYTDTQYF.

Turning to this clonotype: The junction differs from germline at one of its ends, possibly a read error. J is TRBJ2-3 and V is TRBV4-1; D is unresolved. The CDR3 totals 14 residues. The germline V gene has CDR1 MGHRA and CDR2 YSYEKL. In nucleotides, the CDR3 is TGCGCCAGCAGCCAAGTGCTGGGCGTTGATACGCAGAATTTT. It is translated as CASSQVLGVDTQNF.